One and the same sample provided the 10 T cell receptor beta chains below, sequenced in a study of glioma-infiltrating T cells after dendritic cell vaccination. Libraries were prepared by immunoSEQ multiplex PCR; TCRdb keeps only in-frame clonotypes and omits some of them. The data show around 96,000 clones, around three quarters seen once. Specimen: blood, collected before dendritic cell vaccination. These receptors came from a human donor with glioblastoma.

This clone was seen only once. The chain carries TRBV15 and TRBJ1-4, with 7 bases fitting TRBD1. V lost 0 bases and J lost 4; bases outside the gene matches: 8. This CDR3 has 17 residues. Germline V gene lookup returns CDR1 LNHNV and CDR2 YYDKDF (reference sequence). The CDR3 spells CATSRDLGHRGNEKLFF. CDR3 nucleotide sequence: TGTGCCACCAGCAGAGATCTTGGTCACAGGGGTAATGAAAAACTGTTTTTT.

The chain employs TRBV25-1 and TRBJ2-5; D unresolved. The CDR3 length is 12 residues. The germline V gene encodes CDR1 MGHDK and CDR2 SYGVNS. V dropped 6 bases and J dropped 4 bases, with 9 bases sitting between them. In DNA form, the CDR3 reads TGTGCCAGCAGCCCGGTGATAGAGACCCAGTACTTC. Its protein product is CASSPVIETQYF.

This clone was seen a few times. V is TRBV19 and J is TRBJ1-3, with D perhaps TRBD1 (5 bases). V was cut by 7 bases and J by 0 bases, with 19 bases left in between. CDR1 is LNHDA and CDR2 is SQIVND in the germline V gene (reference sequence). This CDR3 has 17 residues. The CDR3 is CASKSIRGASSGNTIYF. In DNA, the CDR3 is TGTGCCAGTAAATCCATCCGCGGGGCCAGCTCTGGAAACACCATATATTTT. The full variable domain, with the rest looked up from reference TRBV19 and TRBJ1-3, is DGGITQSPKYLFRKEGQNVTLSCEQNLNHDAMYWYRQDPGQGLRLIYYSQIVNDFQKGDIAEGYSVSREKKESFPLTVTSAQKNPTAFYLCASKSIRGASSGNTIYFGEGSWLTVV.

The rearrangement links TRBV6-1 to TRBJ2-7, with a weak D call TRBD1 (6 bases). The germline gives CDR1 MNHNS, CDR2 SASEGT. Deletions cut 5 bases from V and 2 bases from J, with 10 bases between. The CDR3 has 13 amino acids. As DNA, the CDR3 is TGTGCCAGCAGTACATACAGGGCCTACGAGCAGTACTTC. Protein: CASSTYRAYEQYF.

The chain links TRBV11-1 to TRBJ2-3, with 7 bases that match TRBD1. The germline gives CDR1 SGHAT, CDR2 FQDESV (reference sequence). The V segment lost 5 bases and the J segment 4 bases; nucleotides outside the gene matches: 3. This CDR3 contains 13 residues. This chain's CDR3 is CASSPTGADTQYF. The CDR3 coding sequence is TGTGCCAGCAGCCCAACAGGGGCAGATACGCAGTATTTT.

This sequence joins TRBV5-5 and TRBJ1-2, with D hard to call. V was clipped by 1 base and J by 2 bases, with 6 bases between them. The CDR3 covers 13 residues. Germline V gene data show CDR1 as SGHKS and CDR2 as YYEKEE (reference sequence). The CDR3 nucleotides are TGTGCCAGCAGCTTGCAAGCAAACTATGGCTACACCTTC. Translated: CASSLQANYGYTF.

There are many counts of this clone. V and J are TRBV6-1 and TRBJ1-5, with 8 bases matching TRBD1. The ends lost 7 bases at V and 0 bases at J; junction bases unmatched: 5. The CDR3 covers 15 residues. Germline V gene sequence: CDR1 MNHNS, CDR2 SASEGT. The CDR3 protein is CASTQTGDSNQPQHF. The CDR3 DNA follows: TGTGCCAGCACCCAGACAGGGGATAGCAATCAGCCCCAGCATTTT.

Judged by abundance, this clone is medium-sized (0.01 to 0.1%). V and J are TRBV19 and TRBJ1-2; no clear D gene. There are 12 residues in the CDR3. CDR1 LNHDA and CDR2 SQIVND come from the germline V gene (reference sequence). Trimming pared 3 bases from V and 5 bases from J, leaving 7 bases between. The CDR3 spells CASSMPGYGYTF. For the CDR3, the DNA is TGTGCCAGTAGTATGCCAGGATATGGCTACACCTTC.

This clone was counted a single time. The J gene is TRBJ2-6, the V gene TRBV5-1, with unresolved D. CDR1 and CDR2 (germline): SGHRS, YFSETQ. V was pared by 3 bases and J by 0 bases, with 7 bases between. The CDR3 loop spans 15 amino acids. CDR3 sequence (DNA): TGCGCCAGCAGCTCCCAGAACTCTGGGGCCAACGTCCTGACTTTC. This codes for CASSSQNSGANVLTF.

This clone has just one count. The V and J genes are TRBV6-5 and TRBJ1-1; no clear D. Germline CDR1 and CDR2: MNHEY and SVGAGI. V was shortened by 2 bases and J by 3 bases, with 10 bases between the two germline ends. CDR3 size: 14 residues. As DNA, the CDR3 is TGTGCCAGCAGTTACCGCTCCTCGGACACTGAAGCTTTCTTT. Encoded protein: CASSYRSSDTEAFF.